The 21 T cell receptor beta chains below all came from one sample that was sequenced in a study of blood T cell repertoires in COVID-19. TCRdb keeps only in-frame clones here, not all; method: immunoSEQ multiplex PCR. The data show roughly 290,000 clones, nearly 90% seen once. The sequenced sample was PBMCs or T cells enriched from blood (not recorded which). These receptors were collected from a woman aged 18-35 years with acute COVID-19.

The chain is built from TRBV6-2 or TRBV6-3 and TRBJ2-6; 12 bases line up with TRBD1. Looked up from germline, CDR1 is MNHEY and CDR2 is SVGEGT. V shed 7 bases, J shed 2 bases, and the junction held 6 bases outside the gene matches. The CDR3 totals 17 residues. CDR3 sequence (DNA): TGTGCCAGCAACCCGGGACAGGGGGCCCCTGGGGCCAACGTCCTGACTTTC. It encodes CASNPGQGAPGANVLTF.

The chain employs TRBV7-9 and TRBJ2-4; TRBD1 agrees at 9 bases. The germline V gene encodes CDR1 SEHNR and CDR2 FQNEAQ (reference sequence). This CDR3 spans 14 amino acids. The V and J ends lost 3 bases and 9 bases, in that order; junction bases with no gene match: 6. The CDR3 reads CASSFDRGKGIQYF. In nucleotides, the CDR3 is TGTGCCAGCAGCTTTGACAGGGGGAAGGGCATTCAGTACTTC.

The chain combines TRBV7-9 with TRBJ2-5, with 14 bases aligning to TRBD2. The CDR3 sequence is 17 residues long. Germline values: CDR1 SEHNR, CDR2 FQNEAQ (reference sequence). Germline trimming cut 5 bases from V and 4 bases from J; bases unmatched to any gene: 9. CDR3 loop: CASSPGTSGSLVETQYF. CDR3 coding DNA: TGTGCCAGCAGCCCGGGGACTAGCGGGAGTTTGGTAGAGACCCAGTACTTC.

The CDR3 nucleotides are TGTGCCAGTAGTACCCGGGACAGGGATGAAAAACTGTTTTTT. Encoded protein: CASSTRDRDEKLFF. The rearrangement links TRBV19 to TRBJ1-4; TRBD1 matches at 9 bases. The CDR3 covers 14 residues. Germline V CDR1 and CDR2: LNHDA, SQIVND (reference sequence). After removal of 4 bases from V and 6 bases from J, the junction contained 3 bases not matched to a gene.

This clone was counted once. The chain links TRBV6-5 to TRBJ2-5; 7 bases map to TRBD1. Germline trimming cut 6 bases from V and 5 bases from J; bases unmatched to any gene: 12. This CDR3 comprises 15 residues. Germline CDR1 and CDR2: MNHEY and SVGAGI. The CDR3 nucleotides are TGTGCCAGCAGGGATTTATCGGGACAGAGGGAGACCCAGTACTTC. Translating it yields CASRDLSGQRETQYF.

The V gene is TRBV19, the J gene TRBJ1-6; D unclear. The CDR3 consists of 15 residues. Germline V gene sequence: CDR1 LNHDA, CDR2 SQIVND (reference sequence). Trimming took 1 base from V and 9 from J, leaving 13 bases between them. The CDR3 spells CASSIVTFRGSPLHF. The CDR3 DNA is TGTGCCAGTAGTATAGTTACCTTTCGAGGTTCACCCCTCCACTTT.

The table lists this clone with a count of one. The V gene is TRBV6-1, the J gene TRBJ2-7, with 7 bases identical to TRBD2. Looked up from germline, CDR1 is MNHNS and CDR2 is SASEGT. Germline trimming cut 1 base from V and 0 bases from J; bases unmatched to any gene: 3. The CDR3 consists of 15 residues. CDR3 DNA: TGTGCCAGCAGTGAAGGGGGGGGGAGCTCCTACGAGCAGTACTTC. Amino acids: CASSEGGGSSYEQYF.

The chain combines TRBV5-5 with TRBJ2-7, with 10 bases matching TRBD2. Germline CDR1 reads SGHKS; CDR2 reads YYEKEE (reference sequence). CDR3 length: 13 amino acids. The V gene end was trimmed by 6 bases and the J gene end by 7 bases; junction bases not matched to a gene: 7. CDR3 DNA: TGTGCCAGCAACCGGCTAGCGGGAGAGGAGCAGTACTTC. Amino acid sequence: CASNRLAGEEQYF.

The rearrangement uses TRBV27 and TRBJ2-7; TRBD2 matches 14 bases. Germline V CDR1 and CDR2: MNHEY, SMNVEV (reference sequence). This CDR3 region has 14 residues. The junction had 2 bases not matched to a gene; V was cut back by 4 bases and J by 6 bases. CDR3 sequence reads: CASSSGLAGVEQYF. For the CDR3, the DNA is TGTGCCAGCAGTTCGGGACTAGCGGGAGTCGAGCAGTACTTC.

V gene TRBV7-9 combines with J gene TRBJ2-1; 12 nucleotides match TRBD1. This CDR3 region has 16 residues. V was pared by 0 bases and J by 7 bases, with 4 bases of the junction left unmatched. Germline V gene sequence: CDR1 SEHNR, CDR2 FQNEAQ (reference sequence). CDR3 DNA sequence: TGTGCCAGCAGCTTAGCCGGGACAGGGGGCAGGAATGAGCAGTTCTTC. Translating it yields CASSLAGTGGRNEQFF.

The chain uses TRBV9 and TRBJ1-3, with D hard to call. Germline assignment: CDR1 SGDLS and CDR2 YYNGEE. Trimming took 5 bases from V and 4 from J, leaving 13 bases between them. The CDR3 is made up of 14 amino acids. CDR3 amino acids: CASSVEASGNTIYF. The CDR3 DNA reads TGTGCCAGCAGTGTGGAGGCTTCGGGAAACACCATATATTTT.

The gene calls are TRBV9 and TRBJ2-4; 10 bases match TRBD1. The trim removed 0 bases at V and 7 bases at J, leaving 4 bases unmatched. The length of the CDR3 is 15 residues. Germline loops: CDR1 SGDLS, CDR2 YYNGEE. The CDR3 region is CASSVEGQGINIQYF. In nucleotides, the CDR3 is TGTGCCAGCAGCGTAGAGGGACAGGGGATCAACATTCAGTACTTC. Supplemented by reference TRBV9 and TRBJ2-4, the full variable domain reads DSGVTQTPKHLITATGQRVTLRCSPRSGDLSVYWYQQSLDQGLQFLIQYYNGEERAKGNILERFSAQQFPDLHSELNLSSLELGDSALYFCASSVEGQGINIQYFGAGTRLSVL.

The rearrangement uses TRBV6-6 and TRBJ1-1; D gene ambiguous. This CDR3 spans 16 amino acids. Trimming pared 4 bases from V and 0 bases from J, leaving 15 bases between. In germline, CDR1 is MNHNY, CDR2 SVGAGI (reference sequence). CDR3 in DNA: TGTGCCAGCAGTTTCCCGGAGGTGGAGCTGAACACTGAAGCTTTCTTT. Protein product: CASSFPEVELNTEAFF.

This clone was seen once. The V gene is TRBV2, the J gene TRBJ2-7; possible D gene TRBD2, 6 bases. The CDR3 consists of 14 residues. Germline V lookup: CDR1 SNHLY, CDR2 FYNNEI. Trimming cost V 6 bases and J 5 bases, with 17 bases left between them. CDR3 DNA sequence: TGTGCCAGCAGGAGGGTCGGAGGGCCGGACGAGCAGTACTTC. It translates to CASRRVGGPDEQYF.

The CDR3 nucleotides are TGCGCCAGCAGCTCCGCAGGTGATTTTGGGGAAGCTTTCTTT. This encodes CASSSAGDFGEAFF. V and J are TRBV5-1 and TRBJ1-1; D remains unclear. CDR1 and CDR2 from the germline V gene are SGHRS and YFSETQ. Trimming took off 3 bases at V and 8 bases at J, with 17 bases between the two ends. The CDR3 sequence is 14 residues long.

This chain connects TRBV7-9 to TRBJ2-1; D is uncertain. This CDR3 comprises 13 residues. V lost 1 base and J lost 10, with 11 bases in between. The germline V gene has CDR1 SEHNR and CDR2 FQNEAQ (reference sequence). In DNA, the CDR3 is TGTGCCAGCAGCTTAGTCCGGTTGAAGGAGCAGTTCTTC. Amino acids: CASSLVRLKEQFF.

The chain is built from TRBV7-3 and TRBJ2-5; weak D call: TRBD1 (6 bases). There are 15 residues in the CDR3. Germline V lookup: CDR1 SGHTA, CDR2 FQGTGA. Trimming pared 3 bases from V and 3 bases from J, leaving 14 bases between. This chain's CDR3 is CASSFGGATEETQYF. CDR3 DNA: TGTGCCAGCAGCTTTGGGGGCGCTACCGAAGAGACCCAGTACTTC.

The count of this clone is one. V gene TRBV28 combines with J gene TRBJ2-1; 11 nucleotides align to TRBD2. J lost 8 bases, V lost 1 base, and 13 bases had no gene match. This CDR3 is 18 amino acids long. Germline CDR1 MDHEN, CDR2 SYDVKM. The CDR3 here is CASSLSPLAGGLGDEQFF. In DNA form, the CDR3 reads TGTGCCAGCAGTTTATCGCCCTTAGCGGGAGGGCTGGGGGATGAGCAGTTCTTC.

V is TRBV5-8 and J is TRBJ1-2; D is perhaps TRBD1 (6 bases). Deletions cut 1 base from V and 5 bases from J, with 12 bases between. The germline V gene encodes CDR1 SGHTS and CDR2 YDEGEE. CDR3 size: 14 residues. CDR3 in DNA: TGTGCCAGCAGCTTGTGGAACAGGGCTTATGGCTACACCTTC. Translation gives CASSLWNRAYGYTF.

Notes on this clone: The same CDR3 is also encoded by other DNA sequences in this sample. The J gene is TRBJ2-7, the V gene TRBV19; 7 nucleotides align to TRBD1. This CDR3 comprises 13 residues. Germline trimming cut 6 bases from V and 3 bases from J; bases unmatched to any gene: 5. Germline V gene sequence: CDR1 LNHDA, CDR2 SQIVND (reference sequence). CDR3: CASSIRDSYEQYF. The CDR3 nucleotides read TGTGCCAGTAGCATCCGGGACAGCTACGAGCAGTACTTC.

V gene TRBV21-1 combines with J gene TRBJ2-1; no DNA check was done on the table's D call, TRBD1. TRBV21-1 is a pseudogene. This CDR3 comprises 16 residues. The CDR3 DNA reads TGTGCCAGCAGCAAAGCCGGGCAGGGGGCATGGAATGAGCAGTTCTTC. This codes for CASSKAGQGAWNEQFF.